Shown below are 23 T cell receptor beta chains from a single sample sequenced in a study of control samples from healthy donors and cancer patients. The table came from immunoSEQ multiplex PCR; TCRdb's copy has only in-frame clones and leaves some out. The sample has about 50,000 clones, around nine tenths seen once. Specimen: PBMCs. The receptors stem from a man aged 30 to 39 with colorectal cancer.

The chain uses TRBV6-6 and TRBJ1-1; D gene ambiguous. V shed 2 bases and J shed 5 bases, with 18 bases lying between them. The CDR3 covers 16 residues. Germline V lookup: CDR1 MNHNY, CDR2 SVGAGI (reference sequence). CDR3 sequence reads: CASSYPFGGPHTEAFF. CDR3 DNA sequence: TGTGCCAGCAGTTACCCCTTCGGAGGACCTCATACTGAAGCTTTCTTT.

The chain couples TRBV24-1 to TRBJ2-4, with D uncertain. Germline values: CDR1 KGHDR, CDR2 SFDVKD. The CDR3 contains 17 residues. The V end lost 4 bases, the J end lost 0 bases, and 15 bases lay between the germline ends. The CDR3 sequence: CATSDSQEGLAKNIQYF. As DNA, the CDR3 is TGTGCCACCAGTGACTCACAAGAAGGTCTAGCCAAAAACATTCAGTACTTC.

CDR3 bases: TGTGCCAGCAGCTTAGAGGGCGCCGGGACCCTACTCAGGGGCACTGAAGCTTTCTTT. Its protein is CASSLEGAGTLLRGTEAFF. The genes are TRBV11-2 and TRBJ1-1; a possible D gene is TRBD1 (6 bases). The V end lost 0 bases, the J end lost 4 bases, and 24 bases lay between the germline ends. CDR1 is SGHAT, CDR2 FQNNGV, per germline. This CDR3 is 19 amino acids long. The variable domain in full, with the rest retrieved from reference TRBV11-2 and TRBJ1-1, is EAGVAQSPRYKIIEKRQSVAFWCNPISGHATLYWYQQILGQGPKLLIQFQNNGVVDDSQLPKDRFSAERLKGVDSTLKIQPAKLEDSAVYLCASSLEGAGTLLRGTEAFFGQGTRLTVV.

This sequence joins TRBV7-2 and TRBJ1-4; a weak D match, TRBD1 (6 bases). Looked up from germline, CDR1 is SGHTA and CDR2 is FQGNSA. The CDR3 consists of 15 residues. The V end was cut by 5 bases, the J end by 4 bases, with 14 bases between. CDR3 in DNA: TGTGCCAGCAGCCCCCGGGGGGCGGATAATGAAAAACTGTTTTTT. The encoded protein is CASSPRGADNEKLFF. The variable domain in full, with the rest retrieved from reference TRBV7-2 and TRBJ1-4, is GAGVSQSPSNKVTEKGKDVELRCDPISGHTALYWYRQSLGQGLEFLIYFQGNSAPDKSGLPSDRFSAERTGGSVSTLTIQRTQQEDSAVYLCASSPRGADNEKLFFGSGTQLSVL.

This chain connects TRBV5-1 to TRBJ2-1, with 9 bases matching TRBD1. With V trimmed by 6 bases and J by 4 bases, 14 bases remained unmatched. The V gene's germline CDR1 is SGHRS and CDR2 YFSETQ. The CDR3 is 17 amino acids. The CDR3 DNA follows: TGCGCCAGCAACCTCGGGACAGGGAGGGGTGTATACAATGAGCAGTTCTTC. Its translation: CASNLGTGRGVYNEQFF.

V usage is TRBV27 and J usage is TRBJ1-1, with 7 bases fitting TRBD1. Germline trimming cut 7 bases from V and 10 bases from J; bases unmatched to any gene: 15. The CDR3 runs to 14 residues. Looked up from germline, CDR1 is MNHEY and CDR2 is SMNVEV (reference sequence). The CDR3: CASTSTQGKVGAFF. The CDR3 bases are TGTGCCAGCACTTCTACACAGGGGAAGGTGGGAGCTTTCTTT.

The genes are TRBV9 and TRBJ1-1; 8 nucleotides align to TRBD1. Per the germline V gene, CDR1 is SGDLS and CDR2 is YYNGEE. The V gene end was trimmed by 5 bases and the J gene end by 4 bases; junction bases not matched to a gene: 7. This CDR3 region has 14 residues. The CDR3 loop reads CASSGQGGFTEAFF. The DNA of the CDR3 is TGTGCCAGCAGTGGACAGGGAGGGTTCACTGAAGCTTTCTTT. Complete variable domain (other parts from reference TRBV9 and TRBJ1-1): DSGVTQTPKHLITATGQRVTLRCSPRSGDLSVYWYQQSLDQGLQFLIQYYNGEERAKGNILERFSAQQFPDLHSELNLSSLELGDSALYFCASSGQGGFTEAFFGQGTRLTVV.

Only one count was recorded for this clone. CDR3 residues: CASSYGPITLPETQYF. The CDR3 nucleotides are TGTGCCAGCAGTTACGGTCCTATCACCCTCCCAGAGACCCAGTACTTC. The chain carries TRBV6-2 or TRBV6-3 and TRBJ2-5; D is unclear. CDR3 length equals 16 residues. V lost 2 bases, J lost 4 bases, and 17 bases lay in between. Per the germline V gene, CDR1 is MNHEY and CDR2 is SVGEGT.

The chain joins TRBV7-2 to TRBJ2-7; D is perhaps TRBD1 or TRBD2 (5 bases each). V shed 1 base and J shed 3 bases, with 10 bases lying between them. The germline V gene encodes CDR1 SGHTA and CDR2 FQGNSA. This CDR3 spans 14 amino acids. Written as DNA, the CDR3 is TGTGCCAGCAGCTTAGAGGGGAGCAACTACGAGCAGTACTTC. Its translation: CASSLEGSNYEQYF.

The CDR3 is CASSPLGAGTGVVAYEQYF. The CDR3 DNA follows: TGTGCCAGCAGTCCCTTAGGCGCCGGGACAGGGGTGGTTGCCTACGAGCAGTACTTC. This sequence joins TRBV28 and TRBJ2-7, with 10 bases fitting TRBD1. V lost 5 bases to trimming and J lost 2 bases; unmatched junction nucleotides: 18. CDR1 is MDHEN and CDR2 is SYDVKM in the germline V gene. The CDR3 is made up of 19 amino acids.

The rearrangement joins TRBV4-3 to TRBJ2-4, with 7 positions matching TRBD1. Trimming took 3 bases from V and 2 from J; bases not matched to a gene: 4. Per germline, CDR1 LGHNA and CDR2 YSLEER. The length of the CDR3 is 15 residues. The DNA of the CDR3 is TGCGCCAGCAGCCAGGACAGGTTAACCAAAAACATTCAGTACTTC. It translates to CASSQDRLTKNIQYF.

This clone has only one observation. V gene TRBV30 combines with J gene TRBJ1-1; D unclear. Trimming cost V 4 bases and J 7 bases, with 10 bases left between them. The germline gives CDR1 GTSNPN, CDR2 SVGIG (reference sequence). CDR3 length: 11 amino acids. CDR3 amino acids: CAWIMADEAFF. The CDR3 DNA follows: TGTGCCTGGATAATGGCAGATGAAGCTTTCTTT.

The chain combines TRBV7-2 with TRBJ1-1; D is ambiguous. CDR1 and CDR2 (germline): SGHTA, FQGNSA. The V end lost 1 base, the J end lost 4 bases, and 7 bases lay between the germline ends. The CDR3 runs to 13 residues. CDR3 in amino acids: CASSLDPRTEAFF. The CDR3 DNA follows: TGTGCCAGCAGCTTAGATCCACGCACTGAAGCTTTCTTT.

The chain is built from TRBV7-8 and TRBJ1-5; a weak D match, TRBD1 (6 bases). Germline lookup yields CDR1 SGHVS and CDR2 FQNEAQ. The CDR3 is made up of 17 amino acids. Trimming removed 1 base from V and 2 bases from J, with 15 bases in between. DNA of the CDR3: TGTGCCAGCAGCTTAGGGCAGGGGTCGAGAGGCAATCAGCCCCAGCATTTT. This translates into CASSLGQGSRGNQPQHF.

The J gene is TRBJ1-1, the V gene TRBV19; TRBD1 might be the D (6 bases). CDR3 size: 22 residues. Germline CDR1 LNHDA, CDR2 SQIVND (reference sequence). Deletions cut 4 bases from V and 0 bases from J, with 33 bases between. DNA of the CDR3: TGTGCCAGTAGTAGAGGTCTCTTTTATACCCGGGGGCGCATTTCAGTGAACACTGAAGCTTTCTTT. This encodes CASSRGLFYTRGRISVNTEAFF. The full variable domain, in which reference TRBV19 and TRBJ1-1 provide the parts outside the CDR3, is DGGITQSPKYLFRKEGQNVTLSCEQNLNHDAMYWYRQDPGQGLRLIYYSQIVNDFQKGDIAEGYSVSREKKESFPLTVTSAQKNPTAFYLCASSRGLFYTRGRISVNTEAFFGQGTRLTVV.

The genes are TRBV7-9 and TRBJ2-1, with 9 nucleotides matching TRBD1. With V trimmed by 2 bases and J by 15 bases, 20 bases remained unmatched. In germline, CDR1 is SEHNR, CDR2 FQNEAQ (reference sequence). This CDR3 is built from 17 residues. In nucleotides, the CDR3 is TGTGCCAGCAGCTTACTGATAGGACAGGGGCCCTTGGTCGTGCTGTTCTTC. Residues: CASSLLIGQGPLVVLFF. Full variable domain (rest looked up from reference TRBV7-9 and TRBJ2-1): DTGVSQNPRHKITKRGQNVTFRCDPISEHNRLYWYRQTLGQGPEFLTYFQNEAQLEKSRLLSDRFSAERPKGSFSTLEIQRTEQGDSAMYLCASSLLIGQGPLVVLFFGPGTRLTVL.

CDR3 sequence: CASSPDSSGDTEAFF. As DNA, the CDR3 is TGTGCCAGTAGCCCAGATTCCTCCGGGGACACTGAAGCTTTCTTT. The chain joins TRBV19 to TRBJ1-1, with D unresolved. Between the trimmed V and J ends, which lost 6 bases and 3 bases, there was a span of 17 bases. The germline CDR1 and CDR2 sequences are LNHDA and SQIVND (reference sequence). The CDR3 loop spans 15 amino acids.

This clone appeared a single time. The chain couples TRBV7-8 to TRBJ1-5; no definite D call. V shed 1 base and J shed 2 bases, with 12 bases lying between them. Germline CDR1 reads SGHVS; CDR2 reads FQNEAQ. The CDR3 totals 16 residues. The CDR3 nucleotides read TGTGCCAGCAGCTTAGACAGTGGGATGGGCAATCAGCCCCAGCATTTT. Encoded protein: CASSLDSGMGNQPQHF.

V and J are TRBV19 and TRBJ1-5; D gene ambiguous. The CDR3 loop spans 16 amino acids. Trimming removed 1 base at V and 1 base at J, with 11 bases between. Per germline, CDR1 LNHDA and CDR2 SQIVND (reference sequence). CDR3: CASSIVGVGSNQPQHF. The CDR3 coding sequence is TGTGCCAGTAGTATAGTTGGGGTTGGAAGCAATCAGCCCCAGCATTTT.

The chain carries TRBV7-9 and TRBJ2-3; possibly TRBD2 for D (5 bases). Trimming removed 4 bases from V and 4 bases from J, with 15 bases in between. The length of the CDR3 is 15 residues. The germline gives CDR1 SEHNR, CDR2 FQNEAQ (reference sequence). CDR3: CASSSQWEIPDTQYF. DNA of the CDR3: TGTGCCAGCAGCTCTCAGTGGGAGATCCCAGATACGCAGTATTTT.

The gene calls are TRBV15 and TRBJ2-1; 9 nucleotides match TRBD2. The germline CDR1 and CDR2 sequences are LNHNV and YYDKDF (reference sequence). This CDR3 has 14 amino acids. The V gene end was trimmed by 3 bases and the J gene end by 7 bases; junction bases not matched to a gene: 4. The chain's CDR3 is CATSSQRGANEQFF. CDR3 in DNA: TGTGCCACCAGCAGTCAGCGGGGGGCGAATGAGCAGTTCTTC.

The table lists this clone with a count of one. J is TRBJ2-3 and V is TRBV9; TRBD1 is a possible D gene (6 bases). This CDR3 spans 14 amino acids. Germline loops: CDR1 SGDLS, CDR2 YYNGEE. V lost 8 bases, J lost 2 bases, and 15 bases lay in between. CDR3 in amino acids: CASNWGTLTDTQYF. The DNA for the CDR3 is TGTGCCAGTAATTGGGGGACACTCACAGATACGCAGTATTTT.

This clone was detected once. The chain recombines TRBV19 with TRBJ2-2; TRBD2 is a possible D gene (7 bases). The germline V and J ends were trimmed by 1 base and 6 bases, with 18 bases remaining between them. This CDR3 has 17 residues. Looked up from germline, CDR1 is LNHDA and CDR2 is SQIVND (reference sequence). CDR3 in DNA: TGTGCCAGTAGTATAGCGGGGGGCCCTAGCTACTCCGGGGAGCTGTTTTTT. This codes for CASSIAGGPSYSGELFF.